The sample holds one count of the clone carrying this T cell receptor beta chain. The sample belongs to a study of blood T cell repertoires in COVID-19. Study information: Italy, Spain and the United States were the sources of the convalescent and acute COVID-19 samples. From T cells, B-cell-depleted T cells, or PBMCs came the material, which was cDNA or gDNA.

The length of the CDR3 is 14 residues. V was clipped by 7 bases and J by 6 bases, with 17 bases between them. Germline assignment: CDR1 SGHAT and CDR2 FQNNGV. Original data processing: Cell counts per sample came from amplifying reference gene primers. Assay: immunoSEQ multiplex PCR; the TCRdb copy retains only in-frame clones and omits some. D and trimming were read from the DNA, whereas the V and J calls and clone size are those reported in that table. The data show some 240,000 clones, with approximately 84% seen just once and approximately 6.6% held by the top ten. Exposed study participants had met a COVID-19 case within 2 weeks before entry.

The clonotype originates from a woman aged 45 to 65 who had been exposed to COVID-19. The genes are TRBV11-2 and TRBJ2-3, with TRBD1 as a possible D gene (6 bases). Sequencing was carried out using PBMCs or T cells enriched from blood (not recorded which). The CDR3 bases are TGTGCCAGCAACCTATCTACAGGGTCCGATACGCAGTATTTT. Protein: CASNLSTGSDTQYF.